This T cell receptor beta chain is from a study of T-cell memory formation after mild COVID-19. Study findings and constraints: Whereas later expanders leaned CD4+, clones contracting day 15 to 85 showed a balanced CD4/CD8 makeup.

The V segment lost 4 bases and the J segment 7 bases; nucleotides outside the gene matches: 14. Germline V CDR1 and CDR2: LGHNA, YNFKEQ. The CDR3 extends over 17 amino acids. cDNA libraries for TCR alpha and TCR beta, carrying sample barcodes and UMIs, came from 5'RACE with constant-segment primers. TCRdb re-derived calls from the 5' RACE reads in MiXCR, one entry per CDR3 protein. The repertoire consists of roughly 450,000 distinct CDR3 sequences, with about a sixth occurring once and the leading ten covering roughly 21%. This clonotype was seen only a few times. What it recognizes is unknown. This sequence originates from a man younger than 35 who had mild COVID-19 (a few samples of this study predate the infection). Cell type and time point are not known. V usage is TRBV4-2 and J usage is TRBJ2-1; 9 nucleotides line up with TRBD2. Sequences were obtained from PBMCs or a T cell subset sorted from them (not recorded which). CDR3 in DNA: TGTGCCAGCAGCCTCCGGGTAGCGGGCGGGGGGGAAAATGAGCAGTTCTTC. This gives the protein CASSLRVAGGGENEQFF.